These T cell receptor beta chains were read from a single sample in a study of shared clonotypes between healthy human individuals. Assay used: immunoSEQ multiplex PCR; TCRdb lists only in-frame clones, some missing. The table lists about 1 million clones, roughly 75% of them singletons. Sequencing input: memory CD4+ T cells sorted from blood. The receptors were gathered from a man aged 18 to 30 in good health. Both conserved end residues are part of each CDR3. The D gene is left open where the match is weak. Clone size is given for some rows only: seen once, a few or many times, or a class if the clone is expanded.

CDR3aa: CASSLEGLAGSETQYF
CDR3nt: TGTGCCAGCAGCTTAGAGGGACTAGCGGGGTCAGAGACCCAGTACTTC
d_gene: TRBD2
j_gene: TRBJ2-5
abundance: .
v_gene: TRBV7-8

CDR3aa: CAWSARAFSGNTIYF
CDR3nt: TGTGCCTGGAGCGCAAGAGCATTCTCTGGAAACACCATATATTTT
d_gene: .
j_gene: TRBJ1-3
abundance: .
v_gene: TRBV30

CDR3aa: CASSPKTGMNTEAFF
CDR3nt: TGTGCCAGCAGCCCCAAAACAGGCATGAACACTGAAGCTTTCTTT
d_gene: .
j_gene: TRBJ1-1
abundance: .
v_gene: TRBV5-6

CDR3aa: CARIEPHGKNIQYF
CDR3nt: TGTGCCCGCATAGAGCCTCATGGCAAAAACATTCAGTACTTC
d_gene: .
j_gene: TRBJ2-4
abundance: .
v_gene: TRBV19

CDR3aa: CASSNLAGVADTQYF
CDR3nt: TGTGCCAGTAGTAACCTAGCGGGAGTTGCAGATACGCAGTATTTT
d_gene: TRBD2
j_gene: TRBJ2-3
abundance: .
v_gene: TRBV19

CDR3aa: CASSPGTGPGEAFF
CDR3nt: TGCGCCAGCAGCCCCGGGACAGGGCCGGGTGAGGCTTTCTTT
d_gene: TRBD1
j_gene: TRBJ1-1
abundance: .
v_gene: TRBV4-3

CDR3aa: CATAGQAYEQYF
CDR3nt: TGTGCCACCGCCGGACAGGCCTACGAGCAGTACTTC
d_gene: TRBD1
j_gene: TRBJ2-7
abundance: .
v_gene: TRBV10-3

CDR3aa: CASSFGMTTGVGGYTF
CDR3nt: TGTGCCAGCAGTTTTGGGATGACAACAGGCGTTGGTGGCTACACCTTC
d_gene: .
j_gene: TRBJ1-2
abundance: .
v_gene: TRBV27

CDR3aa: CASSPDRGHSYEQYF
CDR3nt: TGTGCCAGCAGCCCCGACAGGGGGCACTCCTACGAGCAGTACTTC
d_gene: TRBD1
j_gene: TRBJ2-7
abundance: .
v_gene: TRBV14

CDR3aa: CASSTSAVRNEKLFF
CDR3nt: TGCGCCAGCAGCACGTCAGCCGTACGGAATGAAAAACTGTTTTTT
d_gene: .
j_gene: TRBJ1-4
abundance: few
v_gene: TRBV5-1